This T cell receptor (beta chain) appears in the sequencing data of a study of blood T cell repertoires in COVID-19. Across the study: Sites across the United States, Italy and Spain contributed samples from acute and convalescent COVID-19. PBMCs, B-cell-depleted T cells, or T cells provided the cDNA or gDNA that made up the material.

This CDR3 contains 14 residues. V shed 5 bases, J shed 4 bases, and the junction held 4 bases outside the gene matches. Germline V gene sequence: CDR1 LNHDA, CDR2 SQIVND (reference sequence). Original methodology: Reference gene primer amplification gave estimated nucleated cell counts. The protocol was immunoSEQ multiplex PCR, while the TCRdb copy is restricted to in-frame clones and leaves out a portion. The V and J calls and clone size come from that table; D and trimming were worked out from the DNA. The sample consists of about 85,000 clones, roughly four fifths of them appearing once. This clone has just a few counts.

Sequencing input: peripheral blood. The clonotype originates from an elderly woman with acute or convalescent COVID-19. The J gene is TRBJ2-5, the V gene TRBV19; 10 nucleotides align to TRBD2. CDR3 sequence reads: CASSSLAGVETQYF. CDR3 DNA: TGTGCCAGTAGTTCTCTAGCGGGGGTAGAGACCCAGTACTTC.